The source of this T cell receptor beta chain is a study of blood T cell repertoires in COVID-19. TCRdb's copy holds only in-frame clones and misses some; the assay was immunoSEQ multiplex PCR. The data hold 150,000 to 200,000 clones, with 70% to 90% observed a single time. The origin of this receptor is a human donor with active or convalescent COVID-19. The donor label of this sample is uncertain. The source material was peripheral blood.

The CDR3 DNA follows: TGCAGCGTTGAAGATTGGGGCGGTTACTATGGCTACACCTTC. Translated: CSVEDWGGYYGYTF. This chain uses TRBV29-1 with TRBJ1-2, with D perhaps TRBD1 (5 bases). Trimming took 0 bases from V and 3 from J, leaving 11 bases between them. Germline-derived CDR1 and CDR2 are SQVTM and ANQGSEA. This CDR3 has 14 amino acids.